This T cell receptor beta chain was sequenced during a study of blood T cells in healthy people across ages. Whole-study results and caveats: The study regarded diversity estimates from one million T cells as underestimates. Naive CD4+ cell counts and diversity both ran higher in long-lived than in aged donors. PBMCs went unsorted, and a conclusive naive versus antigen-experienced comparison was therefore prevented.

A J-beta primer mix and a sample-barcoded 5' primer were used in a second PCR of about 7 to 12 cycles. Each cDNA molecule carried a tag from a template-switch adaptor that contained 12 random nucleotides. MiXCR, applied by TCRdb to the 5' RACE reads, yields one record per CDR3 protein. Among 1,100,000 or so distinct CDR3 sequences, under 45% were seen once, and the ten largest hold about 20%. CDR3 length: 15 residues. V was pared by 0 bases and J by 3 bases, with 9 bases between. The germline CDR1 and CDR2 sequences are SGHRS and YFSETQ. Comments on this clonotype: Its specificity is not known.

Sequenced sample: blood. The gene calls are TRBV5-1 and TRBJ2-2; D call uncertain. This clonotype was sampled from a woman in her fifties or sixties in good health. CDR3 residues: CASSLGDLDTGELFF. The CDR3 DNA follows: TGCGCCAGCAGCTTGGGCGACTTGGACACCGGGGAGCTGTTTTTT.